The 14 T cell receptor beta chains below come from one sample, sequenced in a study of breast tumors, draining lymph nodes, adjacent tissues. One entry per CDR3 protein, called by TCRdb with MiXCR from the multiplex PCR reads. The sample records roughly 130,000 distinct CDR3 sequences, nearly 20% being singletons. Breast cancer patients provided tissue from their axillary draining lymph nodes. Specimen: axillary lymph node tissue. The receptors stem from a female donor with breast cancer. Some clones in this sample may be carry-over from other donors' samples.

This clonotype showed up just once. The rearrangement uses TRBV20-1 and TRBJ1-1; D ambiguous. The CDR3 length is 13 residues. Trimming shortened V by 5 bases and J by 0 bases, and 10 bases separated the two germline ends. CDR1 DFQATT and CDR2 SNEGSKA come from the germline V gene (reference sequence). The CDR3 nucleotides read TGCAGTGCTCCACGGGCCCTGAACACTGAAGCTTTCTTT. The encoded protein is CSAPRALNTEAFF.

Comments on this clonotype: A much bigger clone sits one base away, suggesting this may be a read error. The chain joins TRBV6-1 to TRBJ2-1, with 9 bases that match TRBD1. This CDR3 has 11 residues. The germline CDR1 and CDR2 sequences are MNHNS and SASEGT. V shed 6 bases and J 9 bases; nucleotides not matched to a gene: 0. The chain's CDR3 is CASRTGGEQFF. The CDR3 DNA reads as TGTGCCAGCAGGACAGGGGGTGAGCAGTTCTTC.

This clonotype was picked up many times. As DNA, the CDR3 is TGTGCCAGCAGCAAGAGCGGGGAAAGCACAGATACGCAGTATTTT. Encoded protein: CASSKSGESTDTQYF. The rearrangement links TRBV5-8 to TRBJ2-3; 7 bases agree with TRBD2. Germline V gives CDR1 SGHTS, CDR2 YDEGEE. The J segment lost 0 bases and the V segment lost 4 bases, leaving 5 bases of the junction unmatched. This CDR3 contains 15 residues.

This clonotype was detected many times. The chain is built from TRBV20-1 and TRBJ2-3; maybe TRBD2 (6 bases). The CDR3 has 14 amino acids. With 4 bases removed from V and 0 bases from J, the gap between germline ends came to 11 bases. CDR1 DFQATT and CDR2 SNEGSKA come from the germline V gene (reference sequence). The DNA of the CDR3 is TGCAGTGCTAAGGGACTCTATAGCACAGATACGCAGTATTTT. It translates to CSAKGLYSTDTQYF.

There are many counts of this clonotype. This chain connects TRBV20-1 to TRBJ2-1; possibly TRBD2 for D (6 bases). Germline assignment: CDR1 DFQATT and CDR2 SNEGSKA (reference sequence). The CDR3 runs 14 residues. With 4 bases removed from V and 4 bases from J, the gap between germline ends came to 14 bases. This CDR3 is CSATRAGRYNEQFF. DNA for the CDR3: TGCAGTGCTACTAGGGCGGGGAGGTACAATGAGCAGTTCTTC.

Notes on this clonotype: A read error is possible here, since a much larger clone lies one base away. This chain uses TRBV6-2 or TRBV6-3 with TRBJ2-1; tentative D call: TRBD2 (6 bases). CDR1 is MNHEY, CDR2 SVGEGT, per germline. The CDR3 is made up of 12 amino acids. CDR3 coding DNA: TGTGCCAGCAGTTACGTGGCGGGGCTGGGGTCCTTC. This sequence encodes CASSYVAGLGSF.

A few counts support this clonotype. The chain uses TRBV7-3 and TRBJ2-6, with D possibly matching TRBD2 (6 bases). Germline V gene data show CDR1 as SGHTA and CDR2 as FQGTGA. Trimming shortened V by 2 bases and J by 1 base, and 15 bases separated the two germline ends. CDR3 size: 18 residues. In DNA, the CDR3 is TGTGCCAGCAGCTTATTTCCGACTAGTATGTCTGGGGCCAACGTCCTGACTTTC. This gives the protein CASSLFPTSMSGANVLTF.

This clonotype was observed a few times. The J gene is TRBJ2-3, the V gene TRBV4-2; 12 nucleotides line up with TRBD2. Germline V gene lookup returns CDR1 LGHNA and CDR2 YNFKEQ. This CDR3 comprises 16 residues. The V gene end was trimmed by 3 bases and the J gene end by 3 bases; junction bases not matched to a gene: 4. CDR3 region: CASSQETSGGTDTQYF. The CDR3 nucleotides read TGTGCCAGCAGCCAGGAAACTAGCGGGGGGACAGATACGCAGTATTTT.

The sample holds many counts of this clonotype. The gene calls are TRBV7-2 and TRBJ2-1; 15 bases match TRBD2. Trimming took 5 bases from V and 10 from J; bases not matched to a gene: 9. CDR3 length: 16 amino acids. CDR1 and CDR2 from the germline V gene are SGHTA and FQGNSA. The CDR3 region is CASSPSGTSGGKEQFF. CDR3 bases: TGTGCCAGCAGCCCCTCCGGGACTAGCGGGGGGAAAGAGCAGTTCTTC.

This clonotype was seen repeatedly, ten times or more. This rearrangement joins TRBV20-1 to TRBJ2-7, with TRBD1 as a possible D gene (6 bases). Germline V gene sequence: CDR1 DFQATT, CDR2 SNEGSKA (reference sequence). This CDR3 is 12 amino acids long. Trimming removed 3 bases at V and 6 bases at J, with 12 bases between. The CDR3 DNA sequence: TGCAGTGCTAGGACATTACAGGGCGAGCAGTACTTC. Protein sequence: CSARTLQGEQYF.

This clonotype was detected many times. V and J are TRBV6-1 and TRBJ2-3, with 14 bases fitting TRBD2. The ends lost 4 bases at V and 3 bases at J; junction bases unmatched: 3. Germline V gives CDR1 MNHNS, CDR2 SASEGT. The CDR3 contains 16 residues. CDR3 in DNA: TGTGCCAGCAGTGTAGGGACTAGCGGGGGTACAGATACGCAGTATTTT. This encodes CASSVGTSGGTDTQYF.

This clonotype came up a few times. Possible read error: a much larger clone is one base away. The V call is TRBV10-3, the J call TRBJ1-5, with no clear D. The CDR3 has 13 amino acids. In germline, CDR1 is ENHRY, CDR2 SYGVKD. Trimming took 5 bases from V and 2 from J, leaving 7 bases between them. CDR3 in DNA: TGTGCCATCAGTAGGGCTGGCAATCAGCCCCAGCATTTT. This encodes CAISRAGNQPQHF.

There are a few counts of this clonotype. This chain joins TRBV6-1 and TRBJ1-5, with a weak D call TRBD1 (6 bases). Germline V gene lookup returns CDR1 MNHNS and CDR2 SASEGT. The CDR3 covers 15 residues. The V end was cut by 4 bases, the J end by 0 bases, with 10 bases between. CDR3 sequence reads: CASSGWTVSNQPQHF. The CDR3 nucleotides are TGTGCCAGCAGTGGTTGGACAGTTAGCAATCAGCCCCAGCATTTT.

This clonotype was detected many times. V usage is TRBV7-3 and J usage is TRBJ2-3, with TRBD2 matching 16 bases. Germline V CDR1 and CDR2: SGHTA, FQGTGA. Germline trimming cut 4 bases from V and 3 bases from J; bases unmatched to any gene: 7. The CDR3 consists of 18 residues. The CDR3 is CASSSSGTSGGGTDTQYF. The CDR3 nucleotides are TGTGCCAGCAGCTCCAGCGGGACTAGCGGGGGGGGTACAGATACGCAGTATTTT.